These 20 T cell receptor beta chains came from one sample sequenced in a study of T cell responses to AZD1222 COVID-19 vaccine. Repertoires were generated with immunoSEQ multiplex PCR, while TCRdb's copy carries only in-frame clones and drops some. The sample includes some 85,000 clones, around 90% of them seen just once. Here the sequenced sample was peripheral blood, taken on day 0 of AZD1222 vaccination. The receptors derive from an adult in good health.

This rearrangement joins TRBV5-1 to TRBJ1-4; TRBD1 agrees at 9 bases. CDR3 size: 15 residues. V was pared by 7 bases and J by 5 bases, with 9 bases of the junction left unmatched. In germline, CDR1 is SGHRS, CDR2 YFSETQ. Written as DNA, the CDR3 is TGCGCCAGCGCTCTCATGGACAGGGGAAATGAAAAACTGTTTTTT. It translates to CASALMDRGNEKLFF.

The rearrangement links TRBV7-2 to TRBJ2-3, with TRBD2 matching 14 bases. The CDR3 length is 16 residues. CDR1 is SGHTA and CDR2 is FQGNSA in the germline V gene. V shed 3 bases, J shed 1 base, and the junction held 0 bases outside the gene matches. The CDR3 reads CASSLGLAGGTDTQYF. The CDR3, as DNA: TGTGCCAGCAGCTTGGGACTAGCGGGAGGCACAGATACGCAGTATTTT.

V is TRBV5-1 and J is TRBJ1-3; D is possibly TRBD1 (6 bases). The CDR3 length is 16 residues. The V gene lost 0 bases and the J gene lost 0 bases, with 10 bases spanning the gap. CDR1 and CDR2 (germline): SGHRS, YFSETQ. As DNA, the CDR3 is TGCGCCAGCAGCTTGGCCGGGACACACTCTGGAAACACCATATATTTT. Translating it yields CASSLAGTHSGNTIYF.

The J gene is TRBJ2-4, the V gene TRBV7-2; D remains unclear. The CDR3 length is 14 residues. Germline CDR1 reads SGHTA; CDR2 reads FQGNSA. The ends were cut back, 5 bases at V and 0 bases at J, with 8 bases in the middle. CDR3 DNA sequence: TGTGCCAGCAGCCTCCGAGGAGCCAAAAACATTCAGTACTTC. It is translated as CASSLRGAKNIQYF.

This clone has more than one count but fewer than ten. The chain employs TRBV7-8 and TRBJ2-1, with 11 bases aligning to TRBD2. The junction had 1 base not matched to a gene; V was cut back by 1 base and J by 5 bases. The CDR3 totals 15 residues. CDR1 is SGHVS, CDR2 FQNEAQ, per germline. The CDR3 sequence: CASSLGLAGNNEQFF. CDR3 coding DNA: TGTGCCAGCAGCTTAGGACTAGCGGGAAACAATGAGCAGTTCTTC. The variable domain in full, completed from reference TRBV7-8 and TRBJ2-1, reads GAGVSQSPRYKVAKRGQDVALRCDPISGHVSLFWYQQALGQGPEFLTYFQNEAQLDKSGLPSDRFFAERPEGSVSTLKIQRTQQEDSAVYLCASSLGLAGNNEQFFGPGTRLTVL.

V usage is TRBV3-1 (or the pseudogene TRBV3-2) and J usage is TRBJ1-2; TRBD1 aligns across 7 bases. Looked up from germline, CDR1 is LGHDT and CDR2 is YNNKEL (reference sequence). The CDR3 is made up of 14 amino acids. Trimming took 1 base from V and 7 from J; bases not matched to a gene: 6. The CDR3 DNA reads TGTGCCAGCAGCCAAGTTAACAGGGGTCTTGGCTACACCTTC. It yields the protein CASSQVNRGLGYTF.

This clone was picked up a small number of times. As DNA, the CDR3 is TGTGCCAGCAGCCCTTCGGACTCTAGCGGGAGAAAGTACTTC. The encoded protein is CASSPSDSSGRKYF. This chain connects TRBV7-9 to TRBJ2-7; 10 nucleotides align to TRBD2. The germline V gene encodes CDR1 SEHNR and CDR2 FQNEAQ (reference sequence). This CDR3 is built from 14 residues. After removal of 5 bases from V and 11 bases from J, the junction contained 12 bases not matched to a gene.

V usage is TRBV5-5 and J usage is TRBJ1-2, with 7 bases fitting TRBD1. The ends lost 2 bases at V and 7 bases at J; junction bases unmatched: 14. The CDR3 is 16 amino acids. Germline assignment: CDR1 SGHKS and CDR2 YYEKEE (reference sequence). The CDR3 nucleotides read TGTGCCAGCAGCTTTGAGGGGCGGACAGGAGAAAGTGGCTACACCTTC. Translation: CASSFEGRTGESGYTF.

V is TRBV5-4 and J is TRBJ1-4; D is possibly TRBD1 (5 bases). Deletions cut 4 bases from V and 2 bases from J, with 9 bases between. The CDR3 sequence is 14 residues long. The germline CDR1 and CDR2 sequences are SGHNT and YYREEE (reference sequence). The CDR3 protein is CASSPGGTNEKLFF. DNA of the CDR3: TGTGCCAGCAGCCCGGGGGGTACTAATGAAAAACTGTTTTTT.

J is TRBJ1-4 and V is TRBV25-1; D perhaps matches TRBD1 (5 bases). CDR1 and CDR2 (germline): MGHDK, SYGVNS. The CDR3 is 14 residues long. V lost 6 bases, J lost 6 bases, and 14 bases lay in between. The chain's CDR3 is CASRGPTAYEKLFF. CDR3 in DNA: TGTGCCAGCAGGGGGCCGACGGCCTATGAAAAACTGTTTTTT.

The CDR3: CASSPRQDYGYTF. CDR3 in DNA: TGTGCCAGCAGCCCACGGCAGGACTATGGCTACACCTTC. The chain carries TRBV7-9 and TRBJ1-2; no clear D gene. The CDR3 spans 13 residues. V was shortened by 5 bases and J by 3 bases, with 10 bases between the two germline ends. The V gene's germline CDR1 is SEHNR and CDR2 FQNEAQ (reference sequence).

The CDR3 protein is CASSAQDRPNTEAFF. Written as DNA, the CDR3 is TGTGCCAGCAGCGCCCAGGACAGGCCGAACACTGAAGCTTTCTTT. The chain recombines TRBV9 with TRBJ1-1; 7 nucleotides line up with TRBD1. V trimming: 3 bases; J trimming: 1 base; junction bases outside the gene matches: 6. Looked up from germline, CDR1 is SGDLS and CDR2 is YYNGEE. CDR3 size: 15 residues.

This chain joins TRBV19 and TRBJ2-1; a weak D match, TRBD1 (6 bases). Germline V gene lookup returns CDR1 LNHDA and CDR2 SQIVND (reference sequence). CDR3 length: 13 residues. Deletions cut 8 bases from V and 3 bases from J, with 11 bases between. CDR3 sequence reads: CASLDRNYNEQFF. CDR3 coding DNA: TGTGCCAGTCTTGACAGGAACTACAATGAGCAGTTCTTC.

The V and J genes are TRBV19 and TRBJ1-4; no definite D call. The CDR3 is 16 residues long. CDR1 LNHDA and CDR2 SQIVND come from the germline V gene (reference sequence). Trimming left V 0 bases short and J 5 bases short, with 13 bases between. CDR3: CASSIDPGLSNEKLFF. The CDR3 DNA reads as TGTGCCAGTAGTATAGATCCAGGACTTTCCAATGAAAAACTGTTTTTT.

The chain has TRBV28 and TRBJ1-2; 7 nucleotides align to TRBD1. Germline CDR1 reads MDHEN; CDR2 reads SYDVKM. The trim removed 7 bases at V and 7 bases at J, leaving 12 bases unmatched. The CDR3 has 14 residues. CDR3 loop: CASIPVDRASGYTF. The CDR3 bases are TGTGCCAGCATCCCCGTAGACAGGGCTTCTGGCTACACCTTC.

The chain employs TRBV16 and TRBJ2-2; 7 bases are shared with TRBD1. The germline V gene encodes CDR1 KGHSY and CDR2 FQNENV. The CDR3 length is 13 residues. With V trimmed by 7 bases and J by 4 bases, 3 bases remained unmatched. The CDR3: CASKQGTTGELFF. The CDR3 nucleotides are TGTGCCAGCAAACAGGGGACCACCGGGGAGCTGTTTTTT.

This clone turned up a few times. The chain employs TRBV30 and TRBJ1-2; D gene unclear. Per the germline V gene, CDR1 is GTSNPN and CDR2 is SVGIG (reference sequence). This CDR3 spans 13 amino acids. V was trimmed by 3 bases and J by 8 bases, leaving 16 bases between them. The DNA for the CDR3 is TGTGCCTGGAGAGTCGGAGGTGACAACGGCTACACCTTC. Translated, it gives CAWRVGGDNGYTF.

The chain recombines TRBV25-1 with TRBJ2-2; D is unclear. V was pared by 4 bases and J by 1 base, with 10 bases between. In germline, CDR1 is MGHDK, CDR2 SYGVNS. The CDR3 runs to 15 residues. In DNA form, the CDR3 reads TGTGCCAGCAGTGTAGGGCCGGAGAACACCGGGGAGCTGTTTTTT. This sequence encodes CASSVGPENTGELFF.

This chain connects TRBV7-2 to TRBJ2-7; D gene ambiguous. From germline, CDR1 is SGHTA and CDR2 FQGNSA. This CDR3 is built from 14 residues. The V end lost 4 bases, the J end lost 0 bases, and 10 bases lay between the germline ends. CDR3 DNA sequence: TGTGCCAGCAGCTCTATGACACGCTCCTACGAGCAGTACTTC. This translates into CASSSMTRSYEQYF.

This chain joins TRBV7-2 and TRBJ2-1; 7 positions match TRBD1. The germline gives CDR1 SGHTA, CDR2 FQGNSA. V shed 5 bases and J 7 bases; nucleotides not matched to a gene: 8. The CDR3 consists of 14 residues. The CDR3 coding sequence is TGTGCCAGCAGCGCTCGAGACAGGGATAATGAGCAGTTCTTC. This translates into CASSARDRDNEQFF.